This section outlines one T cell receptor beta chain sequence together with its context. This specimen belongs to a study of blood T cell repertoires in COVID-19. Germline CDR1 and CDR2: SGHRS and YFSETQ. The V gene lost 0 bases and the J gene lost 3 bases, with 15 bases spanning the gap. The CDR3 extends over 16 amino acids. The repertoire was sequenced with immunoSEQ multiplex PCR; TCRdb's copy has only in-frame clones and lacks some. Of about 250,000 clones in the sample, about nine tenths were seen once. The TCR comes from a woman aged 25-40 years with COVID-19, enrolled during active disease. The source material was peripheral blood. The genes are TRBV5-1 and TRBJ2-5, with D unresolved. The CDR3 here is CASSLAVSVIEETQYF. DNA of the CDR3: TGCGCCAGCAGCTTGGCAGTCAGCGTTATAGAAGAGACCCAGTACTTC.